Described below is a single TCR beta chain sequence and its context. The antigen this receptor binds is unknown. A much bigger clone sits one base away, suggesting this may be a read error. Including cysteine and phenylalanine, the CDR3 has 14 amino acids. Only the CDR3 DNA is retained, 42 bases long and in frame from the first base. CDR1 and CDR2 are read off the germline V gene as SGHRS and YFSETQ. Libraries came from multiplex PCR. Sequencing took place on an Illumina HiSeq 2500. TCRbeta libraries were built by three rounds of nested PCR using primers (Table S4), following protocols modified from ARM-PCR. PCR products of 200-500 bp were gel-excised and purified with the QIAquick gel extraction kit before sequencing. The authors processed their data as follows. Trimmomatic was used to clean the reads, FLASH merged the cleaned reads into complete CDR3 sequences, and MiTCR assigned the sequences to V(D)J germline segments. VDJtools was used to compute clonal diversity as the inverse Simpson's index. In-frame sequences without a premature stop codon were defined as productive reads. The public reads were run again by TCRdb, first through fastp at Q25 and then through MiXCR, and only productive beta chains were kept. Entries that share a CDR3 protein sequence are merged under the most common genes and DNA. The V and J calls follow TCRdb's processing rather than the paper's. The sample table holds about 200,000 distinct CDR3 sequences, of which about two thirds were seen once. The ten largest clones add up to approximately 25% of the sample.

RNA was isolated from bulk, unsorted tissue, and RNA quality was assessed with a NanoDrop ND-1000 and an Agilent 2100. All donors had newly diagnosed lung cancer, had not received prior chemotherapy, and were admitted for thoracic surgery in China between August and November 2014. Anyone who had undergone radiotherapy or chemotherapy before, or who had another cancer at the same time, was left out of the study. Pieces of surgical tissue measuring roughly 1-2.2 cm3 were kept in RNAlater solution and held at -80 degrees C until needed. This entry is derived from a study of tumor and adjacent non-tumor tissue in lung cancer (dated by TCRdb to between 2017 and 2018). Broadly, across the study: Patients with adenocarcinoma (approximately 11), squamous cell carcinoma (2) and small cell lung cancer (1) were included in the cohort. Sequencing produced 130 million or so productive TCRbeta reads in total, an average of about 4.2 million reads per sample. Bulk TCRbeta repertoires were compared between lung tumor tissue and matched distant non-tumor lung tissue obtained from approximately 16 lung cancer patients. A few dozen paired specimens, one tumor and one normal lung sample per patient, were profiled by TCRbeta CDR3 sequencing. Ages among the roughly 15 patients ranged from roughly 31 to 76 years, there were approximately 10 men and 5 women, and disease was at TNM stage I to III.

Study-wide conclusions, independent of this receptor: Tumor tissue showed significantly greater TCR diversity (inverse Simpson) than normal lung tissue (approximately 400 vs 170, P = 0.0075, Mann-Whitney U test). Only about 15 patients were included in the cohort, and the need for larger samples and more detailed clinical data was noted by the authors. The methods do not name the sequencing platform or mention unique molecular identifiers. Because peripheral blood was not sequenced, the blood TCRbeta repertoires of the lung cancer patients in the study went unexamined. A significantly larger cumulative share of the repertoire was made up by the top 100 clones in normal lung than in tumor tissue. Significantly higher TCR diversity was found in younger patients, and higher tumor TCR diversity was associated with shorter overall and disease-free survival.

The sequence was obtained from a man in his 60s with non-small cell lung cancer. The material sequenced was lung tumor tissue. The chain couples TRBV5-1 to TRBJ1-3; the best D guess is TRBD1, with 5 bases matching. CDR3 sequence: CACSLSGPGNTIYF. The DNA reads as follows: TGCGCCTGCAGCCTATCGGGACCTGGAAACACCATATATTTT. Extended through the reference TRBV5-1 and TRBJ1-3 proteins, this CDR3 yields the full variable domain: KAGVTQTPRYLIKTRGQQVTLSCSPISGHRSVSWYQQTPGQGLQFLFEYFSETQRNKGNFPGRFSGRQFSNSRSEMNVSTLELGDSALYLCACSLSGPGNTIYFGEGSWLTVV.